The sequence of this T cell receptor beta chain was determined in a study of radiation and T cells in renal cell carcinoma (dated by TCRdb to about 2020). About the investigation overall: The samples were drawn from a clinical trial, where primary renal cell carcinomas were treated with 15 Gy of stereotactic body radiation therapy and then removed by nephrectomy 4 weeks afterward. In total, 50 to 55 samples underwent TCR beta sequencing: some 25 tumors plus 27 peripheral blood samples. Across all 50 or so samples, several million unique CDR3 nucleotide sequences, encoding around 2.4 million unique CDR3 amino acid sequences, were identified.

Taken from the germline V gene, the CDR1 and CDR2 loops are SGHRS and YFSETQ. V is clipped by 8 bases and J by 6 bases, and the sequence between their germline boundaries is 16 bases long. The CDR3 runs 13 amino acids, cysteine and phenylalanine included. Of the read, only the CDR3 DNA is kept; its 39 bases are in frame from base 1. TCR beta libraries were generated from genomic DNA with the immunoSEQ kit, following the manufacturer's recommendations. For library preparation, a first multiplex PCR was performed with proprietary primers, followed by a second PCR in which unique barcodes were added, and bead cleanups were performed after each round. Each sample batch included a kit-provided positive control reaction and a negative control reaction. The final libraries were assessed on an Agilent 4200 TapeStation D1000 ScreenTape, pooled by volume, and quantified by qPCR. Sequencing was performed on an Illumina NextSeq500 with a MidOutput 150-cycle cartridge, and 156 Read1 and 15 Index1 cycles were run with kit custom primers. The pooled library was loaded at 0.75 to 1 pM, with a roughly 18% PhiX control spiked in. Under the source paper's analysis protocol: Vendor-processed data were analyzed in R, with a clonotype defined as all T cells sharing the same CDR3 nucleotide sequence. For clone abundance analyses, frequencies were normalized to the 10,000 most abundant clones per sample. Before analysis, public T cell clones were removed, and these numbered fewer than five per sample on average. Tumor-enriched clonotypes and baseline blood-enriched clonotypes were defined as those with an abundance difference of at least 32-fold between compartments. A beta-binomial differential abundance model was used to identify clonotypes that expanded or contracted between blood time points. Tumor-blood repertoire similarity was measured with the Baroni-Urbani and Buser coefficient, and group comparisons used two-tailed Wilcoxon tests in R. This immuneACCESS table, as held by TCRdb, lists in-frame sequences with V and J called but not all clones. Of the missing ones, under half trace to an unresolved V gene in checked studies; the others have no known cause. Clone size and the V and J calls come from that table; the DNA yielded D and trimming. The sample includes about 49,000 clones, with approximately 80% observed a single time. The top ten hold about a third of the sample.

About this clone: The clone's antigen remains unknown. Per-nucleotide qualities are absent, and no much larger clonotype sits a single base away.

The time point label of this sample denotes: baseline pretreatment blood. According to the study, the label for this sample's treatment or condition signals: 15 Gy SBRT to primary tumor, nephrectomy 4 weeks later. To follow tumor-enriched clonotypes, serial peripheral blood was collected from radiation-treated patients at baseline and at 2 weeks and 4 weeks after SBRT. Every patient's renal cell carcinoma showed clear cell pathology. Genomic DNA for TCR sequencing was prepared using the QIAamp DNA Blood Mini Kit (Qiagen). Samples were included in the analyses only if all quality control checks were passed. The study at large found these results: In blood, the top tumor clonotypes increased between baseline and 2 weeks post-radiation and then shrank by 4 weeks, which suggests that tumor-resident clones expanded only transiently. Changes in the blood repertoire were not tracked past 4 weeks after treatment. Because pretreatment tumor biopsies were not available, the study could not determine whether clonotypes were already present within the tumor at baseline. The single-armed trial design could not address effects of radiation dose or scheduling on the TCR repertoire.

Recombination linked TRBV5-1 to TRBJ2-3; possibly the D gene is TRBD2, per 6 matching bases. The TCR comes from a woman aged 70-85 years with renal cell carcinoma. The sample here was blood, taken from a patient whose treatment included radiotherapy and nephrectomy. The CDR3 has the sequence CASYLREMDTQYF. The nucleotide sequence is TGCGCCAGTTACCTACGGGAGATGGATACGCAGTATTTT.